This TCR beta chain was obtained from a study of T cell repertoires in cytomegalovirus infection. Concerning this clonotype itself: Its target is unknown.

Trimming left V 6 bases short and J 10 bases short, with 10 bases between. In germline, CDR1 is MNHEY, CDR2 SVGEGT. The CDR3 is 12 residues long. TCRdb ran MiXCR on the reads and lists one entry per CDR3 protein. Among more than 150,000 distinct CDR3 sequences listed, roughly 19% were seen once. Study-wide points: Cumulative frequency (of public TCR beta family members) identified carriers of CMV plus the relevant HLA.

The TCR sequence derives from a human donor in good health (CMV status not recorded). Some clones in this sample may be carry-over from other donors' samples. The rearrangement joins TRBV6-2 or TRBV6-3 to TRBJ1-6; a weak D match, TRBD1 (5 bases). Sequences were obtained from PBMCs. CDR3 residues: CASRAGLSPLHF. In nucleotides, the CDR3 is TGTGCCAGCAGGGCAGGGTTGTCACCCCTCCACTTT.